This T cell receptor (beta chain) originates from a study of a mutant IDH1 vaccine in newly diagnosed glioma. CDR1 SGHNT and CDR2 YENEEA come from the germline V gene. V lost 1 base and J 7 bases, leaving 8 bases between the germline ends. The CDR3 has 13 residues. The sample's time point: baseline, week 1 (first vaccination visit). Treatment specified: pre-vaccination baseline after standard-of-care therapy. Donors had new WHO grade 3 or 4 IDH1-mutant, ATRX-lost astrocytomas. Only in-frame clones appear in the TCRdb table, and some are missing; sequencing was by immunoSEQ multiplex PCR. The data show tens of thousands of clones, around 83% seen once.

The sequencing here drew on peripheral blood mononuclear cells (PBMCs), taken from a glioma patient treated with radiotherapy, temozolomide or both. This sequence originates from a woman between 18 and 29 years old with glioma. Some clones in this sample may be carry-over from other donors' samples. The V gene is TRBV11-3, the J gene TRBJ2-1; the D gene is possibly TRBD2 (6 bases). The chain's CDR3 is CASSLAGTNEQFF. CDR3 bases: TGTGCCAGCAGCTTAGCCGGGACTAATGAGCAGTTCTTC.